Reported below is one T cell receptor (beta chain). The antigen is not known. V was cut by 4 bases and J by 5 bases, with 11 bases left in between. The CDR3 contains 13 residues. Germline CDR1 reads SEHNR; CDR2 reads FQNEAQ (reference sequence). This sample was included in a study of cytomegalovirus exposure and HLA in healthy donors. PCR amplification relied on 60 Vbeta primers (plus 13 Jbeta primers). Generated by immunoSEQ multiplex PCR, the TCRdb table keeps only in-frame clones and is missing some. Found here are fewer than 110,000 clones, around 85% of them singletons; the top ten hold less than 5%. The study's findings and limits: Associated with cytomegalovirus, according to the listing, were 170 or so TCR beta chains.

The receptor's source is a man aged 25-45 years in good health and CMV-seronegative. The genes are TRBV7-9 and TRBJ2-5; weak D call: TRBD1 (5 bases). The sequenced sample was PBMCs. The CDR3 region is CASSSPGPETQYF. The CDR3 region has the DNA TGTGCCAGCAGCTCGCCAGGGCCCGAGACCCAGTACTTC.